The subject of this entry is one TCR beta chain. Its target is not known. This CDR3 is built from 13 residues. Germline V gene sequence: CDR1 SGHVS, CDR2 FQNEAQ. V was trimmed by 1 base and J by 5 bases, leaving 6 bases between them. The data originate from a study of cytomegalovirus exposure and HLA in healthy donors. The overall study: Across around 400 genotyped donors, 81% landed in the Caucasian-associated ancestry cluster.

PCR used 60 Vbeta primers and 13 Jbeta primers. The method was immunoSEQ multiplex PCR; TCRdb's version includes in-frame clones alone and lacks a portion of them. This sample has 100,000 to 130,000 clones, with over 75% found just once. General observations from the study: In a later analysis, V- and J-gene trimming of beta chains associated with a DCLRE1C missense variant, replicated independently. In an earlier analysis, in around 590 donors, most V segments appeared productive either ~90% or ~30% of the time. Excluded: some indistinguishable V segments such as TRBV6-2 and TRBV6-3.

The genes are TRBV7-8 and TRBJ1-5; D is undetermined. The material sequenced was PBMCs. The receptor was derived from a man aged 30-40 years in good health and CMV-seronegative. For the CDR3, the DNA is TGTGCCAGCAGCTTAGGTGCAGATCAGCCCCAGCATTTT. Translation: CASSLGADQPQHF.